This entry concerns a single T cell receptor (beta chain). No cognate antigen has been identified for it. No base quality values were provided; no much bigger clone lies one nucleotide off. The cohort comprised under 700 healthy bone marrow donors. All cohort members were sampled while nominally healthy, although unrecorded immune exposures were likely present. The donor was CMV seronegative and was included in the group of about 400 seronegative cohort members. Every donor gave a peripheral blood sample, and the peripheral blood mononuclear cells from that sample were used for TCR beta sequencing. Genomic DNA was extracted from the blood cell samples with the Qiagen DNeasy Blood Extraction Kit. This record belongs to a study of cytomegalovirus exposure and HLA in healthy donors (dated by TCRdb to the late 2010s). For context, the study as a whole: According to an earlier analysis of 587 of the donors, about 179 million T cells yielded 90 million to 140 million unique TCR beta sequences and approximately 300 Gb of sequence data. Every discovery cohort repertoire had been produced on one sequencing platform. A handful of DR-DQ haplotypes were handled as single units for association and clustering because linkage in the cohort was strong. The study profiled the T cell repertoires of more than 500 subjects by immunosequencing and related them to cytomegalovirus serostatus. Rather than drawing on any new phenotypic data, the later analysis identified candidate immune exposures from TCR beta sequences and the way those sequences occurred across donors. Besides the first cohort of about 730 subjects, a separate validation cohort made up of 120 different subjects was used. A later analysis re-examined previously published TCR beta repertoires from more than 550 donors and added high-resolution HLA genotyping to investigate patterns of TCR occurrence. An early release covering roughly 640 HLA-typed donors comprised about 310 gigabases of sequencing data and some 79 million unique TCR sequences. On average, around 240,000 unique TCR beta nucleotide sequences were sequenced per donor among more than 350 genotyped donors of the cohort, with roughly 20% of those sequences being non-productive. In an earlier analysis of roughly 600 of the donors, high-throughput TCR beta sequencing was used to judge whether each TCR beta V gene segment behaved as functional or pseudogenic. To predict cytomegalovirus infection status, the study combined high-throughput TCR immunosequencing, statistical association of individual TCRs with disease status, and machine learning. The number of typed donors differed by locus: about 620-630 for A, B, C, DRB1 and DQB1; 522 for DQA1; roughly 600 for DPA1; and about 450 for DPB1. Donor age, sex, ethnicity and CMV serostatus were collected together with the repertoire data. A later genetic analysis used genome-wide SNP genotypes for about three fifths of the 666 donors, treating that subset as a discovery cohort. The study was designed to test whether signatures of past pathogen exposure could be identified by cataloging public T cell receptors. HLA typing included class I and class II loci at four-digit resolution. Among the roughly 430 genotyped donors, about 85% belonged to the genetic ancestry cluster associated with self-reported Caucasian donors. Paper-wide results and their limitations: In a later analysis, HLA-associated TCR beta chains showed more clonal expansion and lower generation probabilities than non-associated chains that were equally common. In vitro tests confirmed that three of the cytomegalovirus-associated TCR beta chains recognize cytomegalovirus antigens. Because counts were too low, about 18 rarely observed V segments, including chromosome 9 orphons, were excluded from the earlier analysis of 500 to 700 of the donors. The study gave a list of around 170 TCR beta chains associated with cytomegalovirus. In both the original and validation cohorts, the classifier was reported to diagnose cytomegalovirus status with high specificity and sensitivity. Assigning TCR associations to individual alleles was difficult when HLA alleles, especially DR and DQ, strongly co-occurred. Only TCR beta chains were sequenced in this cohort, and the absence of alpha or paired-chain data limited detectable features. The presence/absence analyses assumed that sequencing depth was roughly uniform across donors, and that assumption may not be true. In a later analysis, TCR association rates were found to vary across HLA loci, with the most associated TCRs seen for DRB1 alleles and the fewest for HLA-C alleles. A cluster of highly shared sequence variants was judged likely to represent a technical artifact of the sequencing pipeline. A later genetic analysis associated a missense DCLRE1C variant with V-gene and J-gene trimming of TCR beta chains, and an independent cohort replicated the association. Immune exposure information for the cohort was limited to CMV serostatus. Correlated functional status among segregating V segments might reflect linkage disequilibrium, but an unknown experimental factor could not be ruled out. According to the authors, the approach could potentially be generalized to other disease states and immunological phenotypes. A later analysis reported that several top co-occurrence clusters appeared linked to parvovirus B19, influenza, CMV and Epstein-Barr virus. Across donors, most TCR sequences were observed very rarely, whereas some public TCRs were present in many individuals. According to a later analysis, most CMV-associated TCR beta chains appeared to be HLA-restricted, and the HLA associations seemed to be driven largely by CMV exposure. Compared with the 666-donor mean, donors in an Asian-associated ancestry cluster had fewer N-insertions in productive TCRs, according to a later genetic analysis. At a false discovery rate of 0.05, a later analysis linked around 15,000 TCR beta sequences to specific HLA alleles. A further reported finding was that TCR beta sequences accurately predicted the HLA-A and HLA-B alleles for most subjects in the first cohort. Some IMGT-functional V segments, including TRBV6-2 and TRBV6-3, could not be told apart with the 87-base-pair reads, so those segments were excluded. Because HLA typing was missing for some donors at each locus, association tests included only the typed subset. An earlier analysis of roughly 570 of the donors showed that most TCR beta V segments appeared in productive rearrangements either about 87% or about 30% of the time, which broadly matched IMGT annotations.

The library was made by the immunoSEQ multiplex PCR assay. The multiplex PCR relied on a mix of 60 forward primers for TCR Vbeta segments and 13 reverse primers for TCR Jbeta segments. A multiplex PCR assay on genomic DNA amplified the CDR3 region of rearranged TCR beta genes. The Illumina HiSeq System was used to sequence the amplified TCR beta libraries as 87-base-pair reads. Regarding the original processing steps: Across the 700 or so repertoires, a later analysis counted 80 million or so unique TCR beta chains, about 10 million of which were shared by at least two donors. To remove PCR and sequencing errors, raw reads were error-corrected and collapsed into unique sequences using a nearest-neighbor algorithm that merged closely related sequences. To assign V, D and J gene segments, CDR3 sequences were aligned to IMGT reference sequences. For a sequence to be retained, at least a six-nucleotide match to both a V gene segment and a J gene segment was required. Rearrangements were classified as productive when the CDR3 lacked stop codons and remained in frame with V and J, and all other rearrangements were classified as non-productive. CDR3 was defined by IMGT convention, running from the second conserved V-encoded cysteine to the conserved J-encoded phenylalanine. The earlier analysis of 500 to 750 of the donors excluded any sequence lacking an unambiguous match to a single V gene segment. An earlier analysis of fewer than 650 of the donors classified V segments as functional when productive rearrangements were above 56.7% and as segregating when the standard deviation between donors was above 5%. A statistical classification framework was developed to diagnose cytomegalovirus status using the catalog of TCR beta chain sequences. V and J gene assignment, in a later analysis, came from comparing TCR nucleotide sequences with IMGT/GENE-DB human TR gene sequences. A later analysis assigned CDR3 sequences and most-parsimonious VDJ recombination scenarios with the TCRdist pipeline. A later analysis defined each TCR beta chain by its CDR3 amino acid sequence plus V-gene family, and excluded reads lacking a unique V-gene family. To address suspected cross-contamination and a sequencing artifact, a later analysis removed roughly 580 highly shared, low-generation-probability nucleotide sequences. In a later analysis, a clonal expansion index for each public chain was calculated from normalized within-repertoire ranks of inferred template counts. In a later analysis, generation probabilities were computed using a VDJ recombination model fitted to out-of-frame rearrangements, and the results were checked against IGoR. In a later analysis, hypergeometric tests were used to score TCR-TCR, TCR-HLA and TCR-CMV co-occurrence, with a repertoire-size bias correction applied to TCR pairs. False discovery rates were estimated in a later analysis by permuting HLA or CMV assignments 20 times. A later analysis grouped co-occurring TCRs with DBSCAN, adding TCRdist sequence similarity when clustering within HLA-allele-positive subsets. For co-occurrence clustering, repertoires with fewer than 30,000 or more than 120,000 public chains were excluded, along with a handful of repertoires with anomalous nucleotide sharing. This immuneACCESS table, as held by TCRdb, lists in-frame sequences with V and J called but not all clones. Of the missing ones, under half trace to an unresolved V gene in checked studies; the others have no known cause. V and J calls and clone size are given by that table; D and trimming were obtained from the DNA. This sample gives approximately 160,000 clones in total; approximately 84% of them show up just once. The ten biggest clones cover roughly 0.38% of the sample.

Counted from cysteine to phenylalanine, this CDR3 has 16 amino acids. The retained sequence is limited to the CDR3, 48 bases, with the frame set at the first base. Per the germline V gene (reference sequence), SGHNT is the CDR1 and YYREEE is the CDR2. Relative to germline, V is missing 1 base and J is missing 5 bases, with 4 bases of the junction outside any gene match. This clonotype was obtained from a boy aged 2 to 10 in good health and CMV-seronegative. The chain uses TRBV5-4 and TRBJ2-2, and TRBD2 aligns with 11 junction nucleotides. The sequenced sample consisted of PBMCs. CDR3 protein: CASSLSGLAGTGELFF. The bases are TGTGCCAGCAGCTTGTCCGGACTAGCGGGTACCGGGGAGCTGTTTTTT.